What follows are 11 T cell receptor beta chains derived from one specimen sequenced in a study of Graves' ophthalmopathy and Graves' hyperthyroidism. Amplification of TCR beta CDR3 regions used RNA transcripts. HTBI primers served in a first-round RT-PCR, which a second-round multiplex PCR followed. TCRdb fed the multiplex PCR reads into MiXCR, producing one record per CDR3 protein. This table holds 650,000 to 800,000 distinct CDR3 sequences, over 40% found once. Sequencing input: peripheral blood. The receptors originated from an adult man with Graves' ophthalmopathy.

CDR3 in DNA: TGTGCCAGCAGGGGACTAGCGGGAGGCACAGATACGCAGTATTTT. Its protein product is CASRGLAGGTDTQYF. The chain carries TRBV2 and TRBJ2-3, with 14 bases lining up with TRBD2. The CDR3 contains 15 residues. V was clipped by 6 bases and J by 1 base; unmatched bases: 0. Germline V gene sequence: CDR1 SNHLY, CDR2 FYNNEI. Full variable domain (outside the CDR3, taken from reference TRBV2 and TRBJ2-3): EPEVTQTPSHQVTQMGQEVILRCVPISNHLYFYWYRQILGQKVEFLVSFYNNEISEKSEIFDDQFSVERPDGSNFTLKIRSTKLEDSAMYFCASRGLAGGTDTQYFGPGTRLTVL.

In the case of this clonotype: An end of the junction does not agree with germline; a read error may underlie this. The chain combines TRBV7-9 with TRBJ2-2, with 8 bases fitting TRBD1. The V gene's germline CDR1 is SEHNR and CDR2 FQNEAQ (reference sequence). The CDR3 contains 15 residues. CDR3 sequence reads: CASSPGTGDTGELLF. The CDR3 DNA reads as TGTGCCAGCAGCCCCGGGACAGGAGACACCGGGGAGCTGCTTTTT.

As to this clonotype: This sequence may be a read error, since a much larger clone differs from it by one base. The gene calls are TRBV5-1 and TRBJ1-3; D perhaps matches TRBD1 (6 bases). Germline CDR1 is SGHRS and CDR2 is YFSETQ. This CDR3 has 17 amino acids. Trimming took off 1 base at V and 1 base at J, with 15 bases between the two ends. In nucleotides, the CDR3 is TGCGCCAGCAGCTTGATCGCTACAGGGATTTCTGGAAACACCATATATTTT. The encoded protein is CASSLIATGISGNTIYF.

This clonotype has a count of ten or more. The chain carries TRBV29-1 and TRBJ2-6, with D hard to call. This CDR3 contains 12 residues. The V gene's germline CDR1 is SQVTM and CDR2 ANQGSEA. Trimming left V 4 bases short and J 1 base short, with 2 bases between. For the CDR3, the DNA is TGCAGCGTTGCTTCTGGGGCCAACGTCCTGACTTTC. The encoded protein is CSVASGANVLTF.

V and J are TRBV29-1 and TRBJ2-6, with 12 bases fitting TRBD2. CDR3 length: 15 residues. The V segment lost 2 bases and the J segment 11 bases; nucleotides outside the gene matches: 7. CDR1 and CDR2 from the germline V gene are SQVTM and ANQGSEA. The DNA of the CDR3 is TGCAGCGTTGAACGGCTAGCGGGAGGGACCTACGTCCTGACTTTC. Amino acid sequence: CSVERLAGGTYVLTF.

About this clonotype: This may come from a read error, since a much larger clone is one base off. Lacking the conserved final phenylalanine or tryptophan, this CDR3 likely reflects a read error. V usage is TRBV9 and J usage is TRBJ2-5; 8 bases line up with TRBD2. The CDR3 is made up of 16 amino acids. Germline trimming cut 0 bases from V and 0 bases from J; bases unmatched to any gene: 4. Germline assignment: CDR1 SGDLS and CDR2 YYNGEE. CDR3 sequence: CASSVAGGGNQETQYL. As DNA, the CDR3 is TGTGCCAGCAGCGTAGCGGGGGGGGGGAACCAAGAGACCCAGTACCTC.

This clonotype was counted at least ten times. The chain links TRBV7-6 to TRBJ1-4; 7 bases map to TRBD1. The CDR3 consists of 14 residues. The V segment lost 5 bases and the J segment 7 bases; nucleotides outside the gene matches: 7. Germline CDR1 reads SGHVS; CDR2 reads FNYEAQ. In DNA, the CDR3 is TGTGCCAGCAGCCCCGGACAGGAGGGTGAAAAACTGTTTTTT. Its protein is CASSPGQEGEKLFF.

The chain employs TRBV10-3 and TRBJ2-3; D gene ambiguous. CDR1 and CDR2 from the germline V gene are ENHRY and SYGVKD. Trimming took off 3 bases at V and 8 bases at J, with 12 bases between the two ends. CDR3 length: 13 amino acids. The chain's CDR3 is CAISDSPVGTQYF. CDR3 in DNA: TGTGCCATCAGTGACTCCCCCGTGGGTACGCAGTATTTT.

The CDR3 sequence is CASSQDQVRRSGNTIYF. CDR3 nucleotides: TGCGCCAGCAGCCAAGATCAAGTCAGGCGCTCTGGAAACACCATATATTTT. The chain uses TRBV4-1 and TRBJ1-3; D is unresolved. Germline V gives CDR1 MGHRA, CDR2 YSYEKL. V shed 0 bases and J shed 0 bases, with 12 bases lying between them. This CDR3 is 17 amino acids long.

This clonotype appeared many times. The chain combines TRBV29-1 with TRBJ2-5; D not certain. This CDR3 region has 12 residues. CDR1 and CDR2 from the germline V gene are SQVTM and ANQGSEA. V lost 6 bases, J lost 5 bases, and 13 bases lay in between. CDR3 sequence: CSVPAPRETQYF. Here the CDR3 DNA reads TGCAGCGTCCCCGCTCCGCGGGAGACCCAGTACTTC. Complete variable domain (other parts from reference TRBV29-1 and TRBJ2-5): SAVISQKPSRDICQRGTSLTIQCQVDSQVTMMFWYRQQPGQSLTLIATANQGSEATYESGFVIDKFPISRPNLTFSTLTVSNMSPEDSSIYLCSVPAPRETQYFGPGTRLLVL.

Worth noting for this clonotype: One base away lies a much larger clone, so this may be a sequencing read error. The chain uses TRBV7-9 and TRBJ2-2, with D possibly matching TRBD2 (6 bases). CDR3 length: 15 amino acids. CDR1 and CDR2 from the germline V gene are SEHNR and FQNEAQ (reference sequence). CDR3 loop: CASSLTVWNTGGLFF. CDR3 nucleotide sequence: TGTGCCAGCAGCTTAACGGTCTGGAACACCGGGGGGCTGTTTTTT.